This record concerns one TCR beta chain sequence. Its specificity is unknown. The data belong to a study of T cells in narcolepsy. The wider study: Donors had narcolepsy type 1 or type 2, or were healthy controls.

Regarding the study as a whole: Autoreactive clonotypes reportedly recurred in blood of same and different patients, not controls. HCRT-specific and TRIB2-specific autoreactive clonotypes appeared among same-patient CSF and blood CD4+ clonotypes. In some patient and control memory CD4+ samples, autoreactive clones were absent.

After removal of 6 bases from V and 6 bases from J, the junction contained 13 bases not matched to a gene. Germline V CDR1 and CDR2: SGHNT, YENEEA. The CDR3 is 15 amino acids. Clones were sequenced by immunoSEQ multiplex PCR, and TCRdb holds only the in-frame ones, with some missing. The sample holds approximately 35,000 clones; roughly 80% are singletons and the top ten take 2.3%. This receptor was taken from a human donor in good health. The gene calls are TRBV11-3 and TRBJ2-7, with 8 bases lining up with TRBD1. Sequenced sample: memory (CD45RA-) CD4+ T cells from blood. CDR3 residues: CASRAGGAISGEQYF. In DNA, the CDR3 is TGTGCCAGCAGGGCAGGGGGCGCGATATCAGGCGAGCAGTACTTC.